The 15 T cell receptor beta chains presented below share a single source sample, sequenced in a study of blood T cells in healthy people across ages. Through a sample-barcoded 5' primer and a J-beta primer mix, a second PCR was run for roughly 6 to 11 cycles. TCRdb passed the 5' RACE reads through MiXCR, listing each CDR3 protein once. Here the sample spans about 780,000 distinct CDR3 sequences, roughly 24% being singletons. These same records also appear under a second study, on T cells of mothers and their children.

Input material: blood. These TCRs come from a boy aged 5-17 years in good health.

This clonotype came up many times. This chain links TRBV10-1 with TRBJ2-5; TRBD2 matches 9 bases. J gave up 4 bases and V 0 bases, and 3 bases lay outside the gene matches. Per the germline V gene, CDR1 is WNHNN and CDR2 is SYGVQD (reference sequence). CDR3 length: 15 residues. In DNA form, the CDR3 reads TGCGCCAGCAGTGAGTCGGGAGCGGGGGGAGAGACCCAGTACTTC. Translating it yields CASSESGAGGETQYF.

This chain connects TRBV5-1 to TRBJ2-3, with D perhaps matching TRBD2 (5 bases). Trimming took off 7 bases at V and 0 bases at J, with 12 bases between the two ends. Germline CDR1 SGHRS, CDR2 YFSETQ. This CDR3 has 14 residues. The CDR3 is CASHVARSTDTQYF. DNA of the CDR3: TGCGCCAGCCACGTAGCGAGGAGCACAGATACGCAGTATTTT.

This clonotype showed up just a few times. The gene calls are TRBV12-3 or TRBV12-4 and TRBJ2-7; maybe TRBD2 (5 bases). V was pared by 1 base and J by 2 bases, with 9 bases between. The CDR3 consists of 14 residues. The CDR3 nucleotides are TGTGCCAGCAGTTTAGGGCAGGAGGCCTACGAGCAGTACTTC. It is translated as CASSLGQEAYEQYF.

This clonotype came up a few times. The chain recombines TRBV7-2 with TRBJ2-2, with 9 bases identical to TRBD2. There are 15 residues in the CDR3. CDR1 is SGHTA, CDR2 FQGNSA, per germline. Trimming cost V 5 bases and J 6 bases; bases outside gene matches: 7. CDR3 loop: CASSPRGGDPGELFF. The CDR3 nucleotides read TGTGCCAGCAGCCCGCGGGGGGGCGACCCCGGGGAGCTGTTTTTT.

The chain combines TRBV30 with TRBJ1-4; D is unresolved. The germline V gene encodes CDR1 GTSNPN and CDR2 SVGIG (reference sequence). The CDR3 length is 14 residues. Trimming shortened V by 3 bases and J by 0 bases, and 8 bases separated the two germline ends. Here the CDR3 DNA reads TGTGCCTGGAGCTTCAGTGCAACTAATGAAAAACTGTTTTTT. Translated: CAWSFSATNEKLFF. Filled out from reference TRBV30 and TRBJ1-4, the complete variable domain reads SQTIHQWPATLVQPVGSPLSLECTVEGTSNPNLYWYRQAAGRGLQLLFYSVGIGQISSEVPQNLSASRPQDRQFILSSKKLLLSDSGFYLCAWSFSATNEKLFFGSGTQLSVL.

V and J are TRBV28 and TRBJ1-5; perhaps TRBD1 as D (6 bases). Trimming stripped 5 bases from V and 4 bases from J, with 18 bases between. The germline V gene has CDR1 MDHEN and CDR2 SYDVKM. This CDR3 is 16 amino acids long. The CDR3 region has the DNA TGTGCCAGCAGTCTTCCTGGGGGGGGCAGGAATCAGCCCCAGCATTTT. It specifies CASSLPGGGRNQPQHF.

The chain is built from TRBV11-2 and TRBJ2-7; 9 bases map to TRBD2. Germline V lookup: CDR1 SGHAT, CDR2 FQNNGV. This CDR3 has 15 residues. V lost 6 bases, J lost 5 bases, and 11 bases stayed unmatched. CDR3 residues: CASSFRLAGADEQYF. For the CDR3, the DNA is TGTGCCAGCAGTTTTCGTTTAGCGGGGGCGGACGAGCAGTACTTC.

J is TRBJ2-5 and V is TRBV5-8; TRBD1 matches at 10 bases. The end of the DNA aligns better with TRBJ2-1, so the J call may be wrong. From germline, CDR1 is SGHTS and CDR2 YDEGEE. This CDR3 is built from 16 residues. CDR3 loop: CASSPGPGQGFYEQFF. CDR3 DNA sequence: TGTGCCAGCAGCCCTGGGCCGGGACAGGGGTTCTATGAGCAGTTCTTC.

This clonotype was seen a few times. The gene calls are TRBV24-1 and TRBJ2-3; D is tentatively TRBD1 or TRBD2 (5 bases each). Between the trimmed V and J ends, which lost 7 bases and 2 bases, there was a span of 15 bases. This CDR3 spans 15 amino acids. The germline CDR1 and CDR2 sequences are KGHDR and SFDVKD. The CDR3 loop is CATSNRDGNTDTQYF. Written as DNA, the CDR3 is TGTGCCACCAGCAACCGGGACGGGAACACAGATACGCAGTATTTT.

This chain links TRBV20-1 with TRBJ2-5, with D perhaps TRBD1 or TRBD2 (5 bases each). The DNA end favors TRBJ2-7, so the J call may be wrong. This CDR3 has 11 residues. Germline lookup yields CDR1 DFQATT and CDR2 SNEGSKA (reference sequence). Written as DNA, the CDR3 is TGCAGTGCAGGGACCATCTACGAGCAGTACTTC. It specifies CSAGTIYEQYF.

This clonotype was found a few times. V usage is TRBV2 and J usage is TRBJ1-1; D is perhaps TRBD1 (5 bases). The CDR3 runs 14 residues. V lost 5 bases to trimming and J lost 1 base, with 11 bases between them. Germline V gives CDR1 SNHLY, CDR2 FYNNEI. Here the CDR3 reads CASSKSRANTEAFF. The CDR3 nucleotides are TGTGCCAGCAGTAAGAGCAGGGCGAACACTGAAGCTTTCTTT.

This clonotype was detected a few times. This chain uses TRBV28 with TRBJ2-3; 9 bases agree with TRBD1. Trimming at V came to 0 bases and at J to 3 bases, leaving 1 base not matched to a gene. The germline CDR1 and CDR2 sequences are MDHEN and SYDVKM. The CDR3 contains 15 residues. The CDR3 sequence is CASSLWGQGTDTQYF. CDR3 DNA sequence: TGTGCCAGCAGTTTATGGGGACAGGGAACAGATACGCAGTATTTT.

The chain links TRBV30 to TRBJ2-1, with TRBD1 as a possible D gene (6 bases). This CDR3 is 13 amino acids long. Germline V gives CDR1 GTSNPN, CDR2 SVGIG (reference sequence). Here the CDR3 DNA reads TGTGCTTCCTCCGGGACACCCTACAATGAGCAGTTCTTC. Translated: CASSGTPYNEQFF.

The chain has TRBV5-1 and TRBJ2-3; 10 bases fit TRBD1. In germline, CDR1 is SGHRS, CDR2 YFSETQ. Germline trimming cut 6 bases from V and 9 bases from J; bases unmatched to any gene: 10. The CDR3 totals 14 residues. The CDR3 protein is CASKGTGELETQYF. The CDR3 DNA reads TGCGCCAGCAAGGGGACAGGGGAATTAGAGACGCAGTATTTT.

This chain connects TRBV10-3 to TRBJ2-5, with 7 bases identical to TRBD2. The CDR3 spans 15 residues. Germline assignment: CDR1 ENHRY and CDR2 SYGVKD. The ends lost 5 bases at V and 3 bases at J; junction bases unmatched: 9. DNA of the CDR3: TGTGCCATCAGTCCCCGGGGCAGCGGGGAAGAGACCCAGTACTTC. The encoded protein is CAISPRGSGEETQYF.